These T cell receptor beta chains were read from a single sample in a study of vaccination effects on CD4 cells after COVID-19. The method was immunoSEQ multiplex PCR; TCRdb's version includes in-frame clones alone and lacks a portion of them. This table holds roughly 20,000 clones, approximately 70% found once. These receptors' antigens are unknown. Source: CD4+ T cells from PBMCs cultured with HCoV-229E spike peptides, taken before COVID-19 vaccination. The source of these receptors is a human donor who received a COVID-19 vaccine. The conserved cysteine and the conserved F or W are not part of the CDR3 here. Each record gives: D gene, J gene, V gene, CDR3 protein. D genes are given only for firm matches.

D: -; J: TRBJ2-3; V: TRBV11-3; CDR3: ASSSRTNTDTQY
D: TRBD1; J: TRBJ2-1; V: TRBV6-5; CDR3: ASSYLDSRGYEQF
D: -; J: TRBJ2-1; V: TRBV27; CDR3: ASSLLRRSSYNEQF
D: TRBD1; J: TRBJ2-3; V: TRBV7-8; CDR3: ASSPRGQVSRDTQY
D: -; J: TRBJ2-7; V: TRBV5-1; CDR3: ASSLGALAAQGYEQY
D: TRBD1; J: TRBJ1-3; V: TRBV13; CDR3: ASSATDRTSGNTIY
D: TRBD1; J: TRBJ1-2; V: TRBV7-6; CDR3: ASSSQDRGHYGYT
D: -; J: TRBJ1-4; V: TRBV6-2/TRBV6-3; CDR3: ASSSGQSDEKLF
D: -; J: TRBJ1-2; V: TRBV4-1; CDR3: ASSQPTGLPSHGYT
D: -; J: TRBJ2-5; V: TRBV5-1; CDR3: ASSLAAFETQY
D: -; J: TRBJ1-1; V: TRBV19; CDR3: ASRSGGEAEAF
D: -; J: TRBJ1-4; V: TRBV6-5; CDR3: ASWGRDATNEKLF
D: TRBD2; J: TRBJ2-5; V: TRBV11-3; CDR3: ASSPSSGGGETQY
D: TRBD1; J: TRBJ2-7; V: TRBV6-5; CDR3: ASSYSGGRGLGEQY
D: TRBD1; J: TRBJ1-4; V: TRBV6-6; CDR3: ASSYPRTGSNEKLF
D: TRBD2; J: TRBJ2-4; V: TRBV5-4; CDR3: ASSPGLAGGVAKNIQY
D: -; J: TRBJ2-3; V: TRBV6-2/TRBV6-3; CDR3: ASSYGEADSTDTQY
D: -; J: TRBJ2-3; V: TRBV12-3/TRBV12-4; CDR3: ASIFRGTDTQY
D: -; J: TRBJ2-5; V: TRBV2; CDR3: ASSEKETQY
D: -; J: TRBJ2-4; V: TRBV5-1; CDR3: ASSLATLGGEPISKNIQY
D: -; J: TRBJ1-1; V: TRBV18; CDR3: ASSGDRIFAEAF
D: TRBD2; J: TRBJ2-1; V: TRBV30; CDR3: AWPSTTSGKARYNEQF
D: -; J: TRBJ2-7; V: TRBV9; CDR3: ASSVGSTAGHEQY
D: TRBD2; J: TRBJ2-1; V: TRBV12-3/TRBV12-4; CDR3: ASSSSGGEGF
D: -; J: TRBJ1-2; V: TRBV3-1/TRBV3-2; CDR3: ASSQERGYT
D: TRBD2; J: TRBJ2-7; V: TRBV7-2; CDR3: ASSSDSGRALPKQY
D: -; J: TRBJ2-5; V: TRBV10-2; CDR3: ASSANLRGRAETQY
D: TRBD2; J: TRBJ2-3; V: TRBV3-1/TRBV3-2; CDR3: AARGGGDTQY
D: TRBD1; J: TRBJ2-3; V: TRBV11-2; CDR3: ASSLDLRGPDTQY
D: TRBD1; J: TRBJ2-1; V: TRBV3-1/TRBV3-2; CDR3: ASSPPGQGQLDEQF
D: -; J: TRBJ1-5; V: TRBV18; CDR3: ASSLGGSNQPQH
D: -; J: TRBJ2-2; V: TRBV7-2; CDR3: ASSQYPGTYAPGELF
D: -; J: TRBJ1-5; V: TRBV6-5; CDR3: ASSNTGKSPQH
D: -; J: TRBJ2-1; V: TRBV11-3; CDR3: ASSLSNEQF
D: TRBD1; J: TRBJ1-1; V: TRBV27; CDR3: ASRNRQGVYTEAF
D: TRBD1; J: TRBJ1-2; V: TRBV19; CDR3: ASSTTGSAQNYGYT
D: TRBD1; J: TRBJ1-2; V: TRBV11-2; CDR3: ASSPIKGDRGAGYT
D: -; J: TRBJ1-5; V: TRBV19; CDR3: ASSPYSNQPQH
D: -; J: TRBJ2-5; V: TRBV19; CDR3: ASSMGRAETQY
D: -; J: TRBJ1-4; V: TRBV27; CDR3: ASSFGGRNEKLF
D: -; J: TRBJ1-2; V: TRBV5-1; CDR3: ASSIGQTTYGYT
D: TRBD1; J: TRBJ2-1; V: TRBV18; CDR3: ASSPRTGSSYNEQF
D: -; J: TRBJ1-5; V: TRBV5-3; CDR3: ARSLGRGLRQPQH
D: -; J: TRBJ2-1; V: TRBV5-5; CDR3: ASSPFLAGEQF
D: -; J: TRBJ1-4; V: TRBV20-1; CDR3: SASKPGRTNEKLF
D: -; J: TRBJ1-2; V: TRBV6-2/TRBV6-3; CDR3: ASSSDLRSYGYT
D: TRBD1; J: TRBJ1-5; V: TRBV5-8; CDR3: ASSLVTATGGNQPQH
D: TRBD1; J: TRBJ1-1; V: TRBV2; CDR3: ASTQGENTEAF
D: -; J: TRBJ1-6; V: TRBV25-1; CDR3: ASRGPSRTYNSPLH
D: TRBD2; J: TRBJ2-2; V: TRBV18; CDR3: ASSPRLAGGLNTGELF
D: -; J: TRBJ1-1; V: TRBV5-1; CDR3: ASSLAGAGMNTEAF
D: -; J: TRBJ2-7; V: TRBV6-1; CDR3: ASSEVGSREQY
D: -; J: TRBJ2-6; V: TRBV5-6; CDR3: ASSFFSGANVLT
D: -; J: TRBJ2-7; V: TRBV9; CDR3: ARCGQGPISYEQY